Ten or more counts support the clone carrying this T cell receptor (beta chain). The antigen is unknown. TCRdb re-called the PCR reads via MiXCR. The sample lists about 33,000 clones, 11% occurring once. The sample belongs to a study of metastatic and nonmetastatic thyroid tumors. Findings of the study overall: A significant increase in TCR beta diversity was reportedly seen in malignant thyroid tumors relative to benign nodules, in blood and tumor.

CDR1 WNHNN and CDR2 SYGVQD come from the germline V gene (reference sequence). The CDR3 is made up of 11 amino acids. V was cut by 4 bases and J by 4 bases, with 5 bases left in between. No treatment of any kind had been given to any patient before thyroid surgery. The origin of this receptor is a female donor with papillary thyroid cancer or a benign thyroid nodule (not recorded which). Some clones in this sample may be carry-over from other donors' samples. The rearrangement links TRBV10-1 to TRBJ2-7, with D unresolved. The sequenced material came from blood. CDR3 amino acids: CASSGSYEQYF. The CDR3 DNA reads TGCGCCAGCAGTGGATCGTACGAGCAGTACTTC.